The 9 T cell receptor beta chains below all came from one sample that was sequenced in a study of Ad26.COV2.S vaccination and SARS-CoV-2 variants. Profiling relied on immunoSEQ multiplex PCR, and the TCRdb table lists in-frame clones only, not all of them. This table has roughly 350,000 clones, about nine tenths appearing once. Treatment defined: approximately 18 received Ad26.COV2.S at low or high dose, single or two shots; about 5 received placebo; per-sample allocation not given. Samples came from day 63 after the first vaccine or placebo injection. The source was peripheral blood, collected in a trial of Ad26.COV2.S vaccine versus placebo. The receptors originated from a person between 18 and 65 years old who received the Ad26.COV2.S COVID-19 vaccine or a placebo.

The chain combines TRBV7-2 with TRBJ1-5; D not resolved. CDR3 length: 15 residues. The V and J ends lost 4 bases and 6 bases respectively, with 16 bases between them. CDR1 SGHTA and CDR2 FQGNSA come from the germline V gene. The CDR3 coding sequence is TGTGCCAGCAGCTCCTACGGGGTCGTGGCTCAGCCCCAGCATTTT. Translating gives CASSSYGVVAQPQHF.

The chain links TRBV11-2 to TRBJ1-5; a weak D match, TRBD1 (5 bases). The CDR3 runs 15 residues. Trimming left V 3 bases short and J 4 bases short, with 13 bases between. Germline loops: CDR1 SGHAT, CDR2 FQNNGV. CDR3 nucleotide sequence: TGTGCCAGCAGCTTGTCAGGGTTGTCAAATCAGCCCCAGCATTTT. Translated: CASSLSGLSNQPQHF.

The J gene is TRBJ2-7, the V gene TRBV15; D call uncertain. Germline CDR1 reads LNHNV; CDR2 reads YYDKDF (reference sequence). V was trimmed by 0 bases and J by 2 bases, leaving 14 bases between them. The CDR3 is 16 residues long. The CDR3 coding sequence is TGTGCCACCAGCAGAGACCCGCCTCCTCGCACCTACGAGCAGTACTTC. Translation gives CATSRDPPPRTYEQYF.

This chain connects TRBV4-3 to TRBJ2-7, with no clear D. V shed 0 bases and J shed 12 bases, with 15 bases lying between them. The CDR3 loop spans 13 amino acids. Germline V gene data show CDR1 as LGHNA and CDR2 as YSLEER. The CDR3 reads CASSQDAASSRYF. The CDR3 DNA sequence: TGCGCCAGCAGCCAAGATGCAGCATCGTCTAGGTACTTC.

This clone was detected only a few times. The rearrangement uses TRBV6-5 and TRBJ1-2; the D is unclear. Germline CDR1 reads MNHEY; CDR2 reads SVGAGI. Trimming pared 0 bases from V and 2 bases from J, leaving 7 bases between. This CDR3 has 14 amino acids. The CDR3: CASSYSKRNYGYTF. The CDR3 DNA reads TGTGCCAGCAGTTACTCGAAGCGCAACTATGGCTACACCTTC.

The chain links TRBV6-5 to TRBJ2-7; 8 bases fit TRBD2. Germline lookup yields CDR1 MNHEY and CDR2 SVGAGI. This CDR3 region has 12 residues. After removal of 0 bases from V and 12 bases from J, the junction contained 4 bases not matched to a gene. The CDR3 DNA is TGTGCCAGCAGTTACTCCGGGGGGGCGCCGTACTTC. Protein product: CASSYSGGAPYF.

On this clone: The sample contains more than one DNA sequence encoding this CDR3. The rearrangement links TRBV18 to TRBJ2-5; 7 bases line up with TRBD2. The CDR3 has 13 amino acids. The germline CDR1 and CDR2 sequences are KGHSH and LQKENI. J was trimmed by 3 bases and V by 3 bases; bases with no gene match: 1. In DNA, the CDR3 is TGTGCCAGCTCACCCAGCGGGAAAGAGACCCAGTACTTC. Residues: CASSPSGKETQYF.

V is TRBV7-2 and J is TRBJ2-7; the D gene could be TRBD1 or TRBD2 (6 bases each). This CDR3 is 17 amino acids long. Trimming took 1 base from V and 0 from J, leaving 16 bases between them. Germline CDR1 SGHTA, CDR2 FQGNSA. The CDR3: CASSLVGGPQGSYEQYF. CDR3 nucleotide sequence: TGTGCCAGCAGCTTAGTCGGGGGCCCTCAGGGCTCCTACGAGCAGTACTTC. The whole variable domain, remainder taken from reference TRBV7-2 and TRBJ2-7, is GAGVSQSPSNKVTEKGKDVELRCDPISGHTALYWYRQSLGQGLEFLIYFQGNSAPDKSGLPSDRFSAERTGGSVSTLTIQRTQQEDSAVYLCASSLVGGPQGSYEQYFGPGTRLTVT.

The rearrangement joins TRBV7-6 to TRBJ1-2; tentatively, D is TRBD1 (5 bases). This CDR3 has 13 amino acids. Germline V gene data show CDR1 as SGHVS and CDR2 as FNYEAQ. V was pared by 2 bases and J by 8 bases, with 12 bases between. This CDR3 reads CASSLSSGLGYTF. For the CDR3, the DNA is TGTGCCAGCAGCTTATCGTCAGGGTTGGGCTACACCTTC.